This TCR beta chain was found in a study of OX40 agonist ivuxolimab in advanced cancers. The repertoire was sequenced with immunoSEQ multiplex PCR; TCRdb's copy has only in-frame clones and lacks some. The table includes 9,500 to 15,000 clones, around 80% detected once. The specimen was CD4+ or CD8+ T cells sorted from blood, collected in a trial of the OX40 agonist ivuxolimab. This TCR derives from an adult with an advanced solid tumor such as melanoma, head and neck, liver or kidney cancer.

CDR3 nucleotide sequence: TGTGCCAGCAGTGAGTACGGGGGCCGGTTTCAGTACTTC. It encodes CASSEYGGRFQYF. The chain joins TRBV6-1 to TRBJ2-4; D is tentatively TRBD1 or TRBD2 (6 bases each). The CDR3 totals 13 residues. The germline CDR1 and CDR2 sequences are MNHNS and SASEGT. Trimming removed 3 bases at V and 11 bases at J, with 14 bases between.